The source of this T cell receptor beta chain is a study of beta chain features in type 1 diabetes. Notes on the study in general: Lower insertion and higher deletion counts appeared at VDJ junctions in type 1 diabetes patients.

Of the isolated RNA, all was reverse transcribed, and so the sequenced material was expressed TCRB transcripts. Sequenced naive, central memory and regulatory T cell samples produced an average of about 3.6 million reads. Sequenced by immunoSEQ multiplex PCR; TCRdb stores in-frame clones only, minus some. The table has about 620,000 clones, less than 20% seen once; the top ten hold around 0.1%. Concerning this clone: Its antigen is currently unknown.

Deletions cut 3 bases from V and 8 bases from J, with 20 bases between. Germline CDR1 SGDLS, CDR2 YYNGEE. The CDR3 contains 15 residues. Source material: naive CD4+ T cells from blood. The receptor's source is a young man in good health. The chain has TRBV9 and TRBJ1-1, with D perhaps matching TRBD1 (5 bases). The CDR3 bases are TGTGCCAGCAGCGGTTTAAGTGGGGGGTGGACGGAAGCTTTCTTT. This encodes CASSGLSGGWTEAFF.